This TCR beta chain was sequenced in a study of blood T cell repertoires in COVID-19. Study in general: Acute-phase and convalescent COVID-19 samples originated in the United States, Italy and Spain. T cells, B-cell-depleted T cells, or PBMCs supplied cDNA or gDNA.

In germline, CDR1 is SGHVS, CDR2 FNYEAQ. This CDR3 comprises 11 residues. V dropped 1 base and J dropped 12 bases, with 9 bases sitting between them. Repertoires were generated with immunoSEQ multiplex PCR, while TCRdb's copy carries only in-frame clones and drops some. The sample gives 170,000 or so clones, 80% of which show up once; 6% to 7.5% is in the top ten. The TCR comes from a man between 65 and 80 years old with active or convalescent COVID-19. The chain recombines TRBV7-6 with TRBJ1-2; D unclear. The sequencing sample was made of peripheral blood. The DNA of the CDR3 is TGTGCCAGCAGCTTAGACAGTCGAAACACCTTC. It specifies CASSLDSRNTF.